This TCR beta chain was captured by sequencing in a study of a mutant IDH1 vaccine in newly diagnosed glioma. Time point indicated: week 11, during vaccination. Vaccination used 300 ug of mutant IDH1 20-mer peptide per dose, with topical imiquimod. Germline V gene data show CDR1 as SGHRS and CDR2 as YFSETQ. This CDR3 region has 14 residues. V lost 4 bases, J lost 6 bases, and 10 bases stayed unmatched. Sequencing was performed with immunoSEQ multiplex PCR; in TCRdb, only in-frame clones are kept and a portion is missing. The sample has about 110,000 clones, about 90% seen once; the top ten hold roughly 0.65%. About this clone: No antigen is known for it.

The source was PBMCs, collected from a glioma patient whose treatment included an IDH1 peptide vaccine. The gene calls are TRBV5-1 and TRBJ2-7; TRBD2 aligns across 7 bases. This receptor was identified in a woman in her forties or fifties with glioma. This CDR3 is CASSPTSLFREQYF. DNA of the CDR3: TGCGCCAGCAGCCCGACTAGCCTCTTCCGCGAGCAGTACTTC.